The clone carrying this T cell receptor (beta chain) has at least ten counts. Its matching antigen is unknown. Preparation of TCR beta libraries was done by quantitative 5'-RACE with molecular barcodes. TCRdb independently ran MiXCR on the 5' RACE reads; one entry per CDR3 protein. The table lists 350,000 to 400,000 distinct CDR3 sequences, more than 20% of them singletons. The CDR3 loop spans 10 amino acids. Germline CDR1 SQVTM, CDR2 ANQGSEA. The V end was cut by 0 bases, the J end by 10 bases, with 4 bases between. The sample comes from a study of CD8 T cells in ankylosing spondylitis. General study results and limits: There was a TCR beta motif, made of several highly homologous variants, that appeared characteristic of ankylosing spondylitis blood.

This sequence was found in a male donor with ankylosing spondylitis or in good health (not recorded which). The V gene is TRBV29-1, the J gene TRBJ2-1, with D hard to call. What was sequenced was blood, either unsorted or a sorted T cell fraction (not recorded which). The CDR3 DNA follows: TGCAGCGTTGAAGATAGGGAGCAGTTCTTC. It translates to CSVEDREQFF.